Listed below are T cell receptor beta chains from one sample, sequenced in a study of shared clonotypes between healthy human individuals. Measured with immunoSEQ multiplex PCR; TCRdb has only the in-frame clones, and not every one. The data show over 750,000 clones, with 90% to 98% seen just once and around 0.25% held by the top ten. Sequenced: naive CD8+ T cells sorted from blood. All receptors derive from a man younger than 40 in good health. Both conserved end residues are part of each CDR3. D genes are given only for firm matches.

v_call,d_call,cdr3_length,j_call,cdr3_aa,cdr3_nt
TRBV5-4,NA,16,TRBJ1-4,CASSLQAFGLGEKLFF,TGTGCCAGCAGCTTGCAGGCGTTTGGGCTTGGAGAAAAACTGTTTTTT
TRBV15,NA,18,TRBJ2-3,CATSRDRSSDMRTDTQYF,TGTGCCACCAGCAGAGACCGGTCCAGTGACATGCGCACAGATACGCAGTATTTT
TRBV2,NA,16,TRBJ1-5,CASSELGREYGQPQHF,TGTGCCAGCAGTGAATTGGGCAGAGAATATGGTCAGCCCCAGCATTTT
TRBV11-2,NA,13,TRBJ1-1,CASSFGGLTEAFF,TGTGCCAGCAGCTTTGGGGGCTTGACTGAAGCTTTCTTT
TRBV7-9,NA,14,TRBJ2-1,CASSLAGGHNEQFF,TGTGCCAGCAGCTTAGCGGGAGGCCACAATGAGCAGTTCTTC
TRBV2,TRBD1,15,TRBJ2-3,CASSEAQGAGDTQYF,TGTGCCAGCAGTGAAGCGCAGGGGGCGGGGGATACGCAGTATTTT
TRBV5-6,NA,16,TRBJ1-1,CASSLAQLTLNTEAFF,TGTGCCAGCAGCTTGGCCCAGCTGACTCTGAACACTGAAGCTTTCTTT
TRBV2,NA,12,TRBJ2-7,CASRSTPYEQYF,TGTGCCAGCAGATCTACCCCCTACGAGCAGTACTTC
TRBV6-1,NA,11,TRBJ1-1,CASSEGTEAFF,TGTGCCAGCAGTGAAGGTACTGAAGCTTTCTTT
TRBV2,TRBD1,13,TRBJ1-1,CASSGQGNTEAFF,TGTGCCAGCAGCGGACAGGGTAACACTGAAGCTTTCTTT
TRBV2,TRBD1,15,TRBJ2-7,CASNLRTGGQYEQYF,TGTGCCAGCAATCTTCGGACAGGGGGCCAATACGAGCAGTACTTC
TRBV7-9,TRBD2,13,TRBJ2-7,CASSWGGSDEQYF,TGTGCCAGCAGCTGGGGGGGTTCCGACGAGCAGTACTTC
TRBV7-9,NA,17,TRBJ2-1,CASTFGATDSSYNEQFF,TGTGCCAGCACCTTTGGCGCGACGGACAGCTCCTACAATGAGCAGTTCTTC
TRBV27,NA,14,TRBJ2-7,CASRFGGPSYEQYF,TGTGCCAGCAGGTTTGGAGGGCCTTCCTACGAGCAGTACTTC
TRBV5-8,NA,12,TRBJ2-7,CASSLVFDEQYF,TGTGCCAGCAGCTTGGTGTTTGACGAGCAGTACTTC
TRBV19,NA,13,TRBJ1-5,CASSIWQNQPQHF,TGTGCCAGTAGTATATGGCAGAATCAGCCCCAGCATTTT
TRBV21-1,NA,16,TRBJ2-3,CASSKDDLPSTDTQYF,TGTGCCAGCAGCAAAGATGACTTACCGAGCACAGATACGCAGTATTTT
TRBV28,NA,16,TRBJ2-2,CASSLGGTPNTGELFF,TGTGCCAGCAGTTTAGGTGGGACTCCGAACACCGGGGAGCTGTTTTTT
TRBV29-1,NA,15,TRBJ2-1,CSASPGAGPYNEQFF,TGCAGTGCCTCCCCGGGAGCGGGCCCTTACAATGAGCAGTTCTTC
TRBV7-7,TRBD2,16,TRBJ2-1,CASSSGLAASYNEQFF,TGTGCCAGCAGCTCGGGACTAGCGGCCTCCTACAATGAGCAGTTCTTC
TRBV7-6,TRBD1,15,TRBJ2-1,CASSLDRGLGYEQFF,TGTGCCAGCAGCTTAGACAGGGGGCTTGGTTATGAGCAGTTCTTC
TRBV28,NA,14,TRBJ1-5,CASSDYRVGQPQHF,TGTGCCAGCAGCGATTACAGGGTGGGACAGCCCCAGCATTTT
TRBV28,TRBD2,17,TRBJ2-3,CASSSLLAGGPLDTQYF,TGTGCCAGCAGTTCCCTACTAGCGGGAGGGCCTCTAGATACGCAGTATTTT
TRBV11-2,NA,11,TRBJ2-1,CASSLNYEQFF,TGTGCCAGCAGCCTCAATTATGAGCAGTTCTTC
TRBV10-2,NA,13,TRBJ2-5,CATASAKEETQYF,TGCGCCACCGCGTCTGCTAAAGAAGAGACCCAGTACTTC
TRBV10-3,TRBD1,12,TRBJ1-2,CATGDRAGGYTF,TGTGCCACCGGGGACAGGGCGGGAGGCTACACCTTC